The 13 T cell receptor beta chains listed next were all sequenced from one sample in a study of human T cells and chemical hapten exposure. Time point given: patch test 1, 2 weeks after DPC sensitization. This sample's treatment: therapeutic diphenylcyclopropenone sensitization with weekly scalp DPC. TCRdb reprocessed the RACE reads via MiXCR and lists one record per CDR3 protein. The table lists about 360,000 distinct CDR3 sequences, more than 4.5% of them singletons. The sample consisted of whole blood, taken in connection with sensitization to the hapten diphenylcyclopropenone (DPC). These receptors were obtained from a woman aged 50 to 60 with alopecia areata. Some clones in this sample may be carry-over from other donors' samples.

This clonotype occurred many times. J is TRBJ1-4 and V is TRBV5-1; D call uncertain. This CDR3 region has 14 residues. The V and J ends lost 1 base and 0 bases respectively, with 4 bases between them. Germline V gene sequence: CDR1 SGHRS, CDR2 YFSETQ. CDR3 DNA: TGCGCCAGCAGCTTGTGGTCAACTAATGAAAAACTGTTTTTT. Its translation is CASSLWSTNEKLFF.

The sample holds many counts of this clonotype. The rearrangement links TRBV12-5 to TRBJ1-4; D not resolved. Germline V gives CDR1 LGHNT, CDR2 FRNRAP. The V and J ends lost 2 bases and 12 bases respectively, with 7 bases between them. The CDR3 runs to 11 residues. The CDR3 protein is CASGLTGELFF. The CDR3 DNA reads TGTGCTAGTGGTTTGACCGGTGAACTGTTTTTT.

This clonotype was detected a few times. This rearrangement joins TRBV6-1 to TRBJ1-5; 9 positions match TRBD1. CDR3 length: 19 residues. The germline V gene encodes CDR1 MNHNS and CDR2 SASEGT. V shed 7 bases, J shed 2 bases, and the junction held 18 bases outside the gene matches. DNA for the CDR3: TGTGCCAGCACCTTGGACCGGGACAGGGCCCCTATGGGCAATCAGCCCCAGCATTTT. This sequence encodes CASTLDRDRAPMGNQPQHF.

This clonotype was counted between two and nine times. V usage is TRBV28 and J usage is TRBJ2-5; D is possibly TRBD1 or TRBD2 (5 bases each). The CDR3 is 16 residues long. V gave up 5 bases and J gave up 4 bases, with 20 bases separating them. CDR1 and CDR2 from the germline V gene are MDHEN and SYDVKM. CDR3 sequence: CASSPRFGALSETQYF. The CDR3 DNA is TGTGCCAGCAGTCCTCGTTTCGGGGCCCTCTCAGAGACCCAGTACTTC.

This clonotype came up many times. CDR3 sequence reads: CASSIRQGNYGYTF. The CDR3 region has the DNA TGTGCCAGCAGTATTCGACAGGGCAACTATGGCTACACCTTC. V usage is TRBV6-2 or TRBV6-3 and J usage is TRBJ1-2; 7 bases map to TRBD1. There are 14 residues in the CDR3. V was clipped by 5 bases and J by 2 bases; unmatched bases: 5. CDR1 is MNHEY and CDR2 is SVGEGT in the germline V gene.

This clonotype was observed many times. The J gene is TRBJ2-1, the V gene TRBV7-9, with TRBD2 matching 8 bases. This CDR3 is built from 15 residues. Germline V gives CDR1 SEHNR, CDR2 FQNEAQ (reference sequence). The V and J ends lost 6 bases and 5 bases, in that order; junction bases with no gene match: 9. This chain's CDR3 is CASSSSWTSNNEQFF. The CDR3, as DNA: TGTGCCAGCAGTTCCAGCTGGACTAGCAACAATGAGCAGTTCTTC.

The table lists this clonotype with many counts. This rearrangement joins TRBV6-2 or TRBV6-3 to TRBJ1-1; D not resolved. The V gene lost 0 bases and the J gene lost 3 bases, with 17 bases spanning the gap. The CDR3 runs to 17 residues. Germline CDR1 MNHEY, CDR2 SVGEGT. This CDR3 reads CASSYSSNSGDDTEAFF. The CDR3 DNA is TGTGCCAGCAGTTACTCGAGTAATTCCGGGGATGACACTGAAGCTTTCTTT.

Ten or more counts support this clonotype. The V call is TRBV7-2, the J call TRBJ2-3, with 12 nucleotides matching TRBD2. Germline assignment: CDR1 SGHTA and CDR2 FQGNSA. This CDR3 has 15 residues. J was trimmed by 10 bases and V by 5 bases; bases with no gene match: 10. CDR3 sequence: CASSNRLAGVRPQYF. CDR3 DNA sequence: TGTGCCAGCAGCAATCGACTAGCGGGAGTTCGGCCGCAGTATTTT.

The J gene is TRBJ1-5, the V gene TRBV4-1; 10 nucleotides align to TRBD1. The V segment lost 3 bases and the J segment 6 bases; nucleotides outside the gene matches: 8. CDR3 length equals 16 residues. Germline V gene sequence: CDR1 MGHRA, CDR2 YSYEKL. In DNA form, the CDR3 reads TGCGCCAGCAGCCAGACCGGGACAGGGGACCGTCAGCCCCAGCATTTT. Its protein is CASSQTGTGDRQPQHF.

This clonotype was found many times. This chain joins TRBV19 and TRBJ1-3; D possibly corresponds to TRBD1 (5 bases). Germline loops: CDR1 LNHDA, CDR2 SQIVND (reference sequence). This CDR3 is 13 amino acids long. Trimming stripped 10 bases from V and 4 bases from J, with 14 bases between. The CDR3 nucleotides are TGTGCCACTCAGGGCTCTGGAGGAAACACCATATATTTT. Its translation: CATQGSGGNTIYF.

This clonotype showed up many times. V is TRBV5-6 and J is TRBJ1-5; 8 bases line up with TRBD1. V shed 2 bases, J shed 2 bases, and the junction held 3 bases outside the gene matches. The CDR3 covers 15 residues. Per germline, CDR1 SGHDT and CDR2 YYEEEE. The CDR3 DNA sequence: TGTGCCAGCAGCTTCAGGGGGCAAGGCAATCAGCCCCAGCATTTT. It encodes CASSFRGQGNQPQHF.

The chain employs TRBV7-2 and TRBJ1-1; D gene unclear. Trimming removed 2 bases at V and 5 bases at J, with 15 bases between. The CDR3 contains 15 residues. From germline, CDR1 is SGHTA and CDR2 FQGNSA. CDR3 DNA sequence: TGTGCCAGCAGCTTAAGGCGTTTCGCGGCGACTGAAGCTTTCTTT. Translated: CASSLRRFAATEAFF.

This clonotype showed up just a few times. CDR3 residues: CASSEPYRTQYF. The CDR3 DNA sequence: TGTGCCAGCAGTGAGCCGTACAGAACCCAGTACTTC. J is TRBJ2-5 and V is TRBV6-1; D not resolved. The V gene lost 3 bases and the J gene lost 8 bases, with 10 bases spanning the gap. This CDR3 spans 12 amino acids. Germline values: CDR1 MNHNS, CDR2 SASEGT.